This T cell receptor beta chain was identified in a study of T cell repertoires in cytomegalovirus infection. About the study: CMV infection together with matching HLA type was indicated by public TCR beta signatures.

Per the germline V gene, CDR1 is SEHNR and CDR2 is FQNEAQ (reference sequence). V was clipped by 10 bases and J by 3 bases; unmatched bases: 5. The CDR3 has 13 residues. TCRdb analysed the reads with MiXCR anew, one entry per CDR3 protein. Here the sample spans 90,000 to 130,000 distinct CDR3 sequences, around a tenth being singletons. This clonotype was seen more than once but under ten times. What it recognizes is unknown. Study-wide results and limits: Summed frequency of shared TCR beta families picked out CMV carriers who also had the relevant HLA. HLA-C-restricted TCR beta clonotypes specific for CMV led the ex vivo response.

This TCR was sampled from a human donor in good health (CMV status not recorded). Some clones in this sample may be carry-over from other donors' samples. The V call is TRBV7-9, the J call TRBJ1-1; 10 bases fit TRBD1. The sample was PBMCs, sequenced either directly or after in vitro stimulation (not recorded which). The CDR3 protein is CAIAGTGDTEAFF. As DNA, the CDR3 is TGTGCCATCGCCGGGACAGGGGACACTGAAGCTTTCTTT.